Below, 14 T cell receptor beta chains from the same sample are listed, as sequenced in a study of blood T cells in healthy people across ages. Combining a sample-barcoded 5' primer with a J-beta primer mix, a second PCR ran for roughly 6 to 12 cycles. TCRdb re-called the 5' RACE reads through MiXCR, storing one row per CDR3 protein. The profile covers about 1.4 million distinct CDR3 sequences, with 59% appearing a single time and roughly 6.3% taken by the ten largest. Sequencing was done on a sample of blood. All receptors come from a man younger than 30 in good health.

This clonotype was recorded at least ten times. V usage is TRBV6-6 and J usage is TRBJ2-3; the D is unclear. Germline V gives CDR1 MNHNY, CDR2 SVGAGI (reference sequence). V dropped 2 bases and J dropped 6 bases, with 6 bases sitting between them. The CDR3 contains 12 residues. CDR3 amino acids: CASSYGVDTQYF. The CDR3 DNA reads as TGTGCCAGCAGTTACGGGGTCGATACGCAGTATTTT.

In the case of this clonotype: The conserved final phenylalanine or tryptophan is absent from the CDR3, which likely points to a read error. The chain links TRBV6-1 to TRBJ2-3, with D perhaps assigned TRBD1 or TRBD2 (7 bases each). This CDR3 region has 18 residues. Germline loops: CDR1 MNHNS, CDR2 SASEGT. Trimming took 5 bases from V and 1 from J, leaving 22 bases between them. Here the CDR3 reads CASSRQEGAGVRTDTQYY. CDR3 nucleotides: TGTGCCAGCAGTAGACAGGAGGGGGCGGGGGTACGCACAGATACGCAGTATTAT.

This clonotype was found a few times. The genes are TRBV4-2 and TRBJ1-3; no clear D. The CDR3 extends over 16 amino acids. Germline V gives CDR1 LGHNA, CDR2 YNFKEQ. Trimming pared 1 base from V and 4 bases from J, leaving 14 bases between. The CDR3 DNA sequence: TGTGCCAGCAGCCAAGTAGGACGGCATGGAGGAAACACCATATATTTT. It encodes CASSQVGRHGGNTIYF.

This clonotype showed up just a few times. This sequence joins TRBV29-1 and TRBJ1-1, with D unresolved. This CDR3 is 13 amino acids long. The germline CDR1 and CDR2 sequences are SQVTM and ANQGSEA. Trimming pared 7 bases from V and 1 base from J, leaving 13 bases between. CDR3 in DNA: TGCAGCGCCACGGACTTACAGAACACTGAAGCTTTCTTT. This translates into CSATDLQNTEAFF.

There are a few counts of this clonotype. The DNA is omitted, as the CDR3 cannot be located on it reliably, and the CDR3 follows TCRdb's listing. The CDR3 sequence is CASSTSGRSSYEQYF. The gene calls are TRBV6-2 or TRBV6-3 and TRBJ2-7; no DNA check was done on the table's D call, TRBD1. Germline V gene data show CDR1 as MNHEY and CDR2 as SVGEGT. The CDR3 is made up of 15 amino acids, end residues included.

The rearrangement links TRBV5-1 to TRBJ2-7; TRBD1 aligns across 12 bases. Trimming at V came to 4 bases and at J to 7 bases, leaving 6 bases not matched to a gene. This CDR3 is built from 14 residues. The V gene's germline CDR1 is SGHRS and CDR2 YFSETQ. The CDR3 DNA follows: TGCGCCAGCAGCGGGACAGGGGGCGGCAATGAGCAGTACTTC. Amino acids: CASSGTGGGNEQYF.

The rearrangement uses TRBV10-2 and TRBJ1-5, with no clear D. Between the trimmed V and J ends, which lost 4 bases and 5 bases, there was a span of 6 bases. This CDR3 is 12 amino acids long. The germline CDR1 and CDR2 sequences are WSHSY and SAAADI. The CDR3 bases are TGCGCCAGCAGTGCGCTAGATCAGCCCCAGCATTTT. This sequence encodes CASSALDQPQHF.

The chain recombines TRBV4-3 with TRBJ2-1; no definite D call. The germline V gene has CDR1 LGHNA and CDR2 YSLEER. CDR3 length: 14 amino acids. V lost 0 bases to trimming and J lost 4 bases, with 7 bases between them. CDR3 loop: CASSQESRYNEQFF. In nucleotides, the CDR3 is TGCGCCAGCAGCCAAGAGAGCCGATACAATGAGCAGTTCTTC.

This chain connects TRBV4-3 to TRBJ1-4; unclear D gene. In germline, CDR1 is LGHNA, CDR2 YSLEER. Deletions cut 0 bases from V and 5 bases from J, with 10 bases between. There are 15 residues in the CDR3. CDR3 residues: CASSQEAVQNEKLFF. CDR3 bases: TGCGCCAGCAGCCAAGAGGCGGTACAGAATGAAAAACTGTTTTTT.

The table lists this clonotype with a few counts. V and J are TRBV20-1 and TRBJ2-5; the match to TRBD1 covers 7 bases. The CDR3 loop spans 14 amino acids. After removal of 3 bases from V and 2 bases from J, the junction contained 6 bases not matched to a gene. CDR1 and CDR2 (germline): DFQATT, SNEGSKA (reference sequence). As DNA, the CDR3 is TGCAGTGCTAGTAGGGACAGTCGGCAAGAGACCCAGTACTTC. Protein sequence: CSASRDSRQETQYF.

This clonotype was seen a handful of times. The chain combines TRBV20-1 with TRBJ2-3, with 11 bases that match TRBD2. This CDR3 comprises 18 residues. The V gene's germline CDR1 is DFQATT and CDR2 SNEGSKA (reference sequence). The J segment lost 2 bases and the V segment lost 0 bases, leaving 10 bases of the junction unmatched. CDR3 loop: CSARDRLNSGRATDTQYF. CDR3 DNA: TGCAGTGCTAGAGATCGATTAAATAGCGGGAGGGCCACAGATACGCAGTATTTT.

J is TRBJ1-1 and V is TRBV5-1; 8 nucleotides agree with TRBD1. J lost 5 bases, V lost 0 bases, and 6 bases had no gene match. Germline V gives CDR1 SGHRS, CDR2 YFSETQ. The CDR3 extends over 15 amino acids. The CDR3: CASSLGQGAWTEAFF. CDR3 sequence (DNA): TGCGCCAGCAGCTTGGGGCAGGGGGCCTGGACTGAAGCTTTCTTT.

This clonotype was counted only a few times. The CDR3 nucleotides are TGTGCCAGCAGCGTAGGAGAGAACTATGGCTACACCTTC. The encoded protein is CASSVGENYGYTF. The gene calls are TRBV9 and TRBJ1-2, with D uncertain. The CDR3 runs 13 residues. The ends were cut back, 0 bases at V and 2 bases at J, with 5 bases in the middle. Germline V gene sequence: CDR1 SGDLS, CDR2 YYNGEE.

This clonotype was counted between two and nine times. The chain combines TRBV25-1 with TRBJ2-7, with 8 bases matching TRBD1. The ends lost 2 bases at V and 5 bases at J; junction bases unmatched: 8. The CDR3 consists of 15 residues. CDR1 and CDR2 from the germline V gene are MGHDK and SYGVNS. The DNA of the CDR3 is TGTGCCAGCAGTGAACCGGACAGGGTCCCCAACGAGCAGTACTTC. Residues: CASSEPDRVPNEQYF.